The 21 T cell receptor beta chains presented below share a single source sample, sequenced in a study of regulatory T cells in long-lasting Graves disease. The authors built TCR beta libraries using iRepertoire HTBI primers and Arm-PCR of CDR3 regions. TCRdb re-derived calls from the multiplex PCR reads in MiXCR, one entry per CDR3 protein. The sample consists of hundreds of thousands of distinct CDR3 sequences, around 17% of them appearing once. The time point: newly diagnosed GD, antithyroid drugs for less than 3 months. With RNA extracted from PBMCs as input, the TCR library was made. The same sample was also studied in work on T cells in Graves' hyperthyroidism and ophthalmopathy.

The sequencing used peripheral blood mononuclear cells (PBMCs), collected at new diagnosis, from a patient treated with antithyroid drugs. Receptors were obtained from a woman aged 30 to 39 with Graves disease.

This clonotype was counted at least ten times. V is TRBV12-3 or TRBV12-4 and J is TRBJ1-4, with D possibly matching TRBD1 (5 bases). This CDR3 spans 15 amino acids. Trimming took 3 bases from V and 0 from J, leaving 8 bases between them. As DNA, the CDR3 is TGTGCCAGCAGTTTTTCCAGGGCAACTAATGAAAAACTGTTTTTT. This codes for CASSFSRATNEKLFF.

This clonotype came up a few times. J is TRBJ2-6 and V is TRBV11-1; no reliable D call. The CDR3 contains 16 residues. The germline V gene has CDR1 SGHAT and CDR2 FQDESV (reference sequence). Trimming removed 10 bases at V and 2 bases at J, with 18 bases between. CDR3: CATAAPLKAGANVLTF. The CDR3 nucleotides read TGTGCCACCGCAGCTCCCCTGAAAGCTGGGGCCAACGTCCTGACTTTC. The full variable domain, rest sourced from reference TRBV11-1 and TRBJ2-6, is EAEVAQSPRYKITEKSQAVAFWCDPISGHATLYWYRQILGQGPELLVQFQDESVVDDSQLPKDRFSAERLKGVDSTLKIQPAELGDSAMYLCATAAPLKAGANVLTFGAGSRLTVL.

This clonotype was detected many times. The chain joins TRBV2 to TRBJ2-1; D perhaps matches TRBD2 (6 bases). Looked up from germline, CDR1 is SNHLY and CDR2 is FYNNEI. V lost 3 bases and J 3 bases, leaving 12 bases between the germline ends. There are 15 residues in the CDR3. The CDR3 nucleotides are TGTGCCAGCAGTGAGGAGCGGGTGGGCTACAATGAGCAGTTCTTC. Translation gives CASSEERVGYNEQFF.

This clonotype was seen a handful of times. CDR3 protein: CASSLHRGYYNEQFF. The CDR3 nucleotides read TGTGCCAGCAGCCTTCACAGGGGTTACTACAATGAGCAGTTCTTC. The chain has TRBV7-9 and TRBJ2-1; 7 bases are shared with TRBD1. Germline V gene sequence: CDR1 SEHNR, CDR2 FQNEAQ (reference sequence). The ends lost 5 bases at V and 3 bases at J; junction bases unmatched: 7. This CDR3 is built from 15 residues.

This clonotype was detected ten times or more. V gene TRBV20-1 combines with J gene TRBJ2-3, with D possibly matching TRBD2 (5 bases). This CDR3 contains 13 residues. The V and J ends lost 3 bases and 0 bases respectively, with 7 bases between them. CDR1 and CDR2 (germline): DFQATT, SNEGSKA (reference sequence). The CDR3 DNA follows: TGCAGTGCTAGCGGGATTAGCACAGATACGCAGTATTTT. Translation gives CSASGISTDTQYF.

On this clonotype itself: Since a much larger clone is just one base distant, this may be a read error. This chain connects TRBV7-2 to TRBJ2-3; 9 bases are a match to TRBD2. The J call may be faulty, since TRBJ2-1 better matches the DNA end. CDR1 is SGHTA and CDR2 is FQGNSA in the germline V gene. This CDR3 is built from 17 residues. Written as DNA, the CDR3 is TGTGCCAGCAGCCCGTCCACGGGCGGGAGGGCCTTCTATGAGCAGTTCTTC. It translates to CASSPSTGGRAFYEQFF.

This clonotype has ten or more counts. The CDR3 here is CASSLVGTYEQYF. The CDR3 DNA is TGCGCCAGCAGCTTGGTCGGGACTTACGAGCAGTACTTC. The V gene is TRBV5-1, the J gene TRBJ2-7; a possible D gene is TRBD2 (6 bases). The CDR3 is made up of 13 amino acids. Germline V lookup: CDR1 SGHRS, CDR2 YFSETQ. Trimming cost V 0 bases and J 4 bases, with 8 bases left between them. The variable domain in full, completed from reference TRBV5-1 and TRBJ2-7, reads KAGVTQTPRYLIKTRGQQVTLSCSPISGHRSVSWYQQTPGQGLQFLFEYFSETQRNKGNFPGRFSGRQFSNSRSEMNVSTLELGDSALYLCASSLVGTYEQYFGPGTRLTVT.

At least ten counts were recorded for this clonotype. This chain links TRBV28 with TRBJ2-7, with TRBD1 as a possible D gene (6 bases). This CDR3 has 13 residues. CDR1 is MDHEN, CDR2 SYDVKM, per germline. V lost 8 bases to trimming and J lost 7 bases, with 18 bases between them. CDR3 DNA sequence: TGTGCCAGCGAGGACAGCCACTTGTGGGAGCAGTACTTC. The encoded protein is CASEDSHLWEQYF.

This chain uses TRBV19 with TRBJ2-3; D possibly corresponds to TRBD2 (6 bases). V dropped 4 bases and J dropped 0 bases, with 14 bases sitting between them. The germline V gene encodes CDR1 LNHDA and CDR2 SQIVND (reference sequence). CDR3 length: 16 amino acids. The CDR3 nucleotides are TGTGCCAGTAGTACCGCCGGGGGATGGAGCACAGATACGCAGTATTTT. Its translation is CASSTAGGWSTDTQYF. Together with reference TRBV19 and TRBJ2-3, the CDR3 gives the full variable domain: DGGITQSPKYLFRKEGQNVTLSCEQNLNHDAMYWYRQDPGQGLRLIYYSQIVNDFQKGDIAEGYSVSREKKESFPLTVTSAQKNPTAFYLCASSTAGGWSTDTQYFGPGTRLTVL.

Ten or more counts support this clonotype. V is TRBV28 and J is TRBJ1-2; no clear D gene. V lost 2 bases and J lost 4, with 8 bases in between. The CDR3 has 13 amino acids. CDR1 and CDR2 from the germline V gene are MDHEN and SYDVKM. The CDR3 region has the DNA TGTGCCAGCAGTTTACTGTCCGGCTATGGCTACACCTTC. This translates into CASSLLSGYGYTF.

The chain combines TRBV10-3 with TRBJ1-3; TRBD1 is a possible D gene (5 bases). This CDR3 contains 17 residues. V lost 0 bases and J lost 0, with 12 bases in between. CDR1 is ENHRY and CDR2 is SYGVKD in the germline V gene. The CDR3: CAISESTAGTSGNTIYF. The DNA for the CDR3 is TGTGCCATCAGTGAGTCGACGGCAGGGACCTCTGGAAACACCATATATTTT.

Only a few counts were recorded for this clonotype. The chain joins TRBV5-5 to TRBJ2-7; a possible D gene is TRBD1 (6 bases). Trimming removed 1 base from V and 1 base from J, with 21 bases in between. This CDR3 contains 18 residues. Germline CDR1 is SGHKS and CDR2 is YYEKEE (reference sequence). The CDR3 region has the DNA TGTGCCAGCAGCTTGCACGAACAAGGGACAAGTACTTCCTACGAGCAGTACTTC. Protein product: CASSLHEQGTSTSYEQYF. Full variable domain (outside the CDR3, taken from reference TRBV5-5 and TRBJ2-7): DAGVTQSPTHLIKTRGQQVTLRCSPISGHKSVSWYQQVLGQGPQFIFQYYEKEERGRGNFPDRFSARQFPNYSSELNVNALLLGDSALYLCASSLHEQGTSTSYEQYFGPGTRLTVT.

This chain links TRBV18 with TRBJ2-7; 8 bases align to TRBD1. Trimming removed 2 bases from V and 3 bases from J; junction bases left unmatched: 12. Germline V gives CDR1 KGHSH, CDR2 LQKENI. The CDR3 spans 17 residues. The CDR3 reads CASSPNPGQGQIYEQYF. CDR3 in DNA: TGTGCCAGCTCACCAAACCCCGGACAGGGACAGATCTACGAGCAGTACTTC.

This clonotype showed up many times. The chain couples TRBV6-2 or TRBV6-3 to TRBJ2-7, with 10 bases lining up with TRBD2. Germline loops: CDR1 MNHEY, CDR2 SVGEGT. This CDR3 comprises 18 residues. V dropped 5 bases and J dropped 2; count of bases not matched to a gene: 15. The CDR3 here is CASSGTFGLAVSAYEQYF. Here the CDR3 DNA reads TGTGCCAGCAGTGGAACATTTGGACTAGCGGTTTCAGCCTACGAGCAGTACTTC.

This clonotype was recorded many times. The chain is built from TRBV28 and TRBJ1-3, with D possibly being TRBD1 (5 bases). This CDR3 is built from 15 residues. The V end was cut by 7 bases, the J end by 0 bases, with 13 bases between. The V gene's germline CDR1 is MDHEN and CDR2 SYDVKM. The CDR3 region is CASIYRQSSGNTIYF. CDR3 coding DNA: TGTGCCAGCATTTATAGACAGAGCTCTGGAAACACCATATATTTT.

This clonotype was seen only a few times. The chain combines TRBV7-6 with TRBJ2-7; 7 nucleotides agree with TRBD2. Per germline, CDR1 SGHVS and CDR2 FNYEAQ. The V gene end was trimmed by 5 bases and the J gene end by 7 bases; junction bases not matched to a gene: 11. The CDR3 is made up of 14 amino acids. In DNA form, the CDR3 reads TGTGCCAGCAGCCCCCTGGGTCGGGGAGGGGAGCAGTACTTC. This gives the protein CASSPLGRGGEQYF.

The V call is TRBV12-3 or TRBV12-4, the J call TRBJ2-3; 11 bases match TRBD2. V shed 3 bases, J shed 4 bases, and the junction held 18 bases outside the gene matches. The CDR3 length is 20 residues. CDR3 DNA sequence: TGTGCCAGCAGTTTGACAGGCAAGGGGCTAGCGGGAGGCCTCTCAGATACGCAGTATTTT. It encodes CASSLTGKGLAGGLSDTQYF.

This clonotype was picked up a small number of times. CDR3 amino acids: CSVPPRPPRDNEQFF. As DNA, the CDR3 is TGCAGTGTTCCCCCCCGACCCCCCCGGGACAATGAGCAGTTCTTC. The chain joins TRBV20-1 to TRBJ2-1, with unresolved D. Between the trimmed V and J ends, which lost 7 bases and 5 bases, there was a span of 21 bases. The CDR3 runs to 15 residues. Germline V lookup: CDR1 DFQATT, CDR2 SNEGSKA (reference sequence).

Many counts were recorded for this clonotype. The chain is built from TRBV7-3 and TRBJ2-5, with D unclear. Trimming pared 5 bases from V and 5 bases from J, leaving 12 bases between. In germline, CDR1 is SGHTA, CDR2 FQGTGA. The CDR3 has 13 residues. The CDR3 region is CASSLKGRETQYF. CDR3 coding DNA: TGTGCCAGCAGCCTTAAGGGTCGGGAGACCCAGTACTTC.

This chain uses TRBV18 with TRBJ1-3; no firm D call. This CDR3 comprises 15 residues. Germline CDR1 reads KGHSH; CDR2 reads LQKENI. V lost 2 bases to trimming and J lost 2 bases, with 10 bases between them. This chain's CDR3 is CASSPMPETGNTIYF. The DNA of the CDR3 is TGTGCCAGCTCACCAATGCCAGAGACTGGAAACACCATATATTTT.

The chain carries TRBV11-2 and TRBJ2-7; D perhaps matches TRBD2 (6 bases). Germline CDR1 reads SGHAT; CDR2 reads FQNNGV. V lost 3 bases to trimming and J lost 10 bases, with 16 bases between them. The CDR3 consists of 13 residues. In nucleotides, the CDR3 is TGTGCCAGCAGCTTTTCAGAAGGGACTCCCCAGTACTTC. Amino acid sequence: CASSFSEGTPQYF.